These 8 T cell receptor beta chains were sequenced from one sample in a study of blood T cell repertoires in COVID-19. The assay was immunoSEQ multiplex PCR, and TCRdb's table has in-frame clones only and misses some. The profile shows more than 200,000 clones, around 90% of them singletons. Sequenced: PBMCs or T cells enriched from blood (not recorded which). The receptors were gathered from a man aged 25-45 years in a cohort exposed to, infected with or recovered from COVID-19 (not recorded which).

This sequence joins TRBV19 and TRBJ2-6, with a weak D call TRBD1 (5 bases). V was shortened by 5 bases and J by 2 bases, with 13 bases between the two germline ends. The length of the CDR3 is 16 residues. The germline V gene encodes CDR1 LNHDA and CDR2 SQIVND (reference sequence). The DNA for the CDR3 is TGTGCCAGTAGTTATCAGGGTTTGGCTGGGGCCAACGTCCTGACTTTC. Its protein is CASSYQGLAGANVLTF.

The gene calls are TRBV5-8 and TRBJ2-3; D might be TRBD2 (5 bases). V lost 5 bases to trimming and J lost 9 bases, with 19 bases between them. The CDR3 loop spans 14 amino acids. Germline values: CDR1 SGHTS, CDR2 YDEGEE. CDR3 in DNA: TGTGCCAGCAGAACCAGGCCCGGGGTCAGGACGCAGTATTTT. This sequence encodes CASRTRPGVRTQYF.

There are a few counts of this clone. This sequence joins TRBV25-1 and TRBJ2-7, with 9 bases fitting TRBD1. In germline, CDR1 is MGHDK, CDR2 SYGVNS. V was clipped by 4 bases and J by 6 bases; unmatched bases: 13. The CDR3 is made up of 16 amino acids. The CDR3 nucleotides read TGTGCCAGCAGTGCCCCACCGGGACAGGGAGTCGGCGAGCAGTACTTC. The encoded protein is CASSAPPGQGVGEQYF.

This rearrangement joins TRBV9 to TRBJ2-2, with 13 nucleotides matching TRBD2. This CDR3 spans 19 amino acids. Germline-derived CDR1 and CDR2 are SGDLS and YYNGEE. Unmatched junction bases numbered 14, after V lost 2 bases and J lost 7 bases. The CDR3 DNA is TGTGCCAGCAGCGTCTCCCATGGGACTAGCGGGGACCGGGACGGGGAGCTGTTTTTT. Its protein product is CASSVSHGTSGDRDGELFF.

The chain carries TRBV12-3 or TRBV12-4 and TRBJ1-6, with TRBD1 matching over 7 bases. Unmatched junction bases numbered 4, after V lost 7 bases and J lost 7 bases. The length of the CDR3 is 13 residues. CDR3 loop: CASTEGGNSPLHF. Written as DNA, the CDR3 is TGTGCCAGCACTGAAGGGGGCAATTCACCCCTCCACTTT.

The chain carries TRBV3-1 (or the pseudogene TRBV3-2) and TRBJ1-3; unclear D gene. The CDR3 runs to 14 residues. V was trimmed by 4 bases and J by 1 base, leaving 8 bases between them. Germline V gene sequence: CDR1 LGHDT, CDR2 YNNKEL (reference sequence). This CDR3 is CASSPSKSGNTIYF. The CDR3 DNA sequence: TGTGCCAGCAGCCCGAGTAAATCTGGAAACACCATATATTTT.

This chain joins TRBV19 and TRBJ2-7; D is perhaps TRBD2 (6 bases). V was pared by 2 bases and J by 3 bases, with 20 bases between. CDR3 length equals 17 residues. The germline CDR1 and CDR2 sequences are LNHDA and SQIVND (reference sequence). The CDR3 sequence is CASSIHRSPTGDYEQYF. DNA of the CDR3: TGTGCCAGTAGTATACACCGCTCCCCGACGGGAGACTACGAGCAGTACTTC.

This clone was observed a single time. The chain couples TRBV11-3 to TRBJ2-5, with D possibly being TRBD1 (6 bases). CDR1 SGHNT and CDR2 YENEEA come from the germline V gene. The V and J ends lost 5 bases and 4 bases respectively, with 11 bases between them. The CDR3 spans 13 residues. CDR3 nucleotides: TGTGCCAGCAGCCTGACAGGATCAGAGACCCAGTACTTC. Translating it yields CASSLTGSETQYF.